The rows below give T cell receptor beta chains drawn from one sample of a study of cytomegalovirus exposure and HLA in healthy donors. Produced via immunoSEQ multiplex PCR; TCRdb's table is partial and in-frame only. The sample lists some 120,000 clones, about 88% occurring once. The sample was PBMCs. These receptors were collected from a man aged 25 to 40 in good health and CMV-seronegative. The CDR3 runs from the conserved cysteine through the conserved F or W. The D gene is left open where the match is weak. Size is stated for part of the rows, as once, few or many counts, or as a class when the clone is expanded.

D gene	clone size	J gene	V gene	CDR3 protein	CDR3 DNA
.	.	TRBJ1-2	TRBV27	CASSLSARADYGYTF	TGTGCCAGCAGTTTATCGGCCAGGGCGGACTATGGCTACACCTTC
.	.	TRBJ2-4	TRBV7-2	CASSLGPFEGLAKNIQYF	TGTGCCAGCAGCTTAGGGCCGTTTGAGGGACTAGCCAAAAACATTCAGTACTTC
.	.	TRBJ2-4	TRBV5-1	CASSTGHGLAKNIQYF	TGCGCCAGCAGCACTGGACACGGCCTAGCCAAAAACATTCAGTACTTC
.	.	TRBJ1-1	TRBV30	CAWSVRGTINTEAFF	TGTGCCTGGAGTGTACGAGGGACAATTAACACTGAAGCTTTCTTT
.	.	TRBJ1-4	TRBV5-1	CASSLFRGQNEKLFF	TGCGCCAGCAGCTTGTTCAGGGGTCAGAATGAAAAACTGTTTTTT
.	.	TRBJ1-2	TRBV5-4	CASSKIWGDEDYGYTF	TGTGCCAGCAGCAAAATTTGGGGAGATGAGGACTATGGCTACACCTTC
.	few	TRBJ1-6	TRBV4-3	CASSQEQGRNSPLHF	TGCGCCAGCAGCCAAGAACAGGGTCGTAATTCACCCCTCCACTTT
TRBD1	.	TRBJ1-6	TRBV27	CASSRNRDRTNSPLHF	TGTGCCAGCAGTCGAAACCGGGACAGGACGAATTCACCCCTCCACTTT
TRBD2	.	TRBJ2-1	TRBV25-1	CASSGEGYNEQFF	TGTGCCAGCAGTGGGGAGGGGTACAATGAGCAGTTCTTC
.	.	TRBJ1-1	TRBV4-1	CASSQGAGAITEAFF	TGCGCCAGCAGCCAAGGGGCGGGGGCGATAACTGAAGCTTTCTTT
TRBD2	.	TRBJ2-4	TRBV29-1	CSVGTLRGDIQYF	TGCAGCGTTGGGACGCTGCGGGGGGACATTCAGTACTTC
TRBD1	.	TRBJ1-1	TRBV6-5	CASSRQGSRNTEAFF	TGTGCCAGCAGTAGACAGGGGTCACGGAACACTGAAGCTTTCTTT
TRBD1	.	TRBJ2-5	TRBV19	CASSIDQGAATQYF	TGTGCCAGTAGTATAGACCAGGGGGCGGCGACCCAGTACTTC
.	.	TRBJ1-6	TRBV10-1	CASSGAAGDNYNSPLHF	TGCGCCAGCAGTGGGGCCGCAGGGGATAACTATAATTCACCCCTCCACTTT
TRBD2	.	TRBJ2-3	TRBV5-1	CASSLATSVPDTQYF	TGCGCCAGCAGCTTAGCGACTAGCGTCCCAGATACGCAGTATTTT
.	.	TRBJ2-2	TRBV5-1	CASSLYGVLARDTGELFF	TGCGCCAGCAGCTTGTACGGTGTGCTAGCGAGAGACACCGGGGAGCTGTTTTTT
.	.	TRBJ2-7	TRBV9	CASSVSGDISYEQYF	TGTGCCAGCAGCGTTTCTGGGGACATCTCCTACGAGCAGTACTTC
.	.	TRBJ1-1	TRBV11-2	CARTGFMNTEAFF	TGTGCCAGGACAGGCTTCATGAACACTGAAGCTTTCTTT
.	.	TRBJ1-5	TRBV19	CAAWEGRGNQPQHF	TGTGCCGCCTGGGAGGGCCGGGGCAATCAGCCCCAGCATTTT
TRBD2	.	TRBJ2-1	TRBV27	CASGNWTSGYNEQFF	TGTGCCAGCGGAAATTGGACTAGCGGTTACAATGAGCAGTTCTTC
.	.	TRBJ2-3	TRBV7-2	CASTDQGFGTDTQYF	TGTGCCAGCACCGACCAGGGTTTCGGCACAGATACGCAGTATTTT
.	.	TRBJ1-1	TRBV25-1	CASRDDRYEAFF	TGTGCCAGCCGAGACGACAGGTATGAAGCTTTCTTT
.	.	TRBJ1-5	TRBV19	CASISVGRPYSNQPQHF	TGTGCCAGTATCAGCGTGGGGAGGCCTTATAGCAATCAGCCCCAGCATTTT
TRBD2	.	TRBJ2-1	TRBV5-1	CASSLAPRTSGNNEQFF	TGCGCCAGCAGCTTGGCCCCCCGGACTAGCGGAAACAATGAGCAGTTCTTC
.	.	TRBJ1-5	TRBV2	CASRGQGPPNQPQHF	TGTGCCAGCAGGGGCCAGGGGCCACCCAATCAGCCCCAGCATTTT
TRBD2	.	TRBJ2-1	TRBV6-4	CASSEGTSVDNEQFF	TGTGCCAGCAGTGAAGGGACTAGCGTTGACAATGAGCAGTTCTTC
.	.	TRBJ1-1	TRBV5-6	CASSSRQVEGAFF	TGTGCCAGCAGCTCAAGACAGGTCGAGGGAGCTTTCTTT
.	.	TRBJ1-2	TRBV19	CASNRAVRGNYGYTF	TGTGCCAGTAACCGCGCGGTGCGGGGTAACTATGGCTACACCTTC
TRBD2	.	TRBJ2-5	TRBV7-9	CASSLDVAGYEETQYF	TGTGCCAGCAGCTTAGACGTAGCGGGATACGAAGAGACCCAGTACTTC
.	few	TRBJ2-7	TRBV25-1	CASSDSRLYEQYF	TGTGCCAGCTCGGACAGCCGACTCTACGAGCAGTACTTC
.	.	TRBJ2-7	TRBV10-3	CAISVDRGYEQYF	TGTGCCATCAGTGTAGACAGAGGTTACGAGCAGTACTTC
TRBD2	.	TRBJ2-3	TRBV2	CASSGLAGGWYF	TGTGCCAGCAGTGGACTAGCGGGAGGTTGGTATTTT
TRBD1	.	TRBJ1-3	TRBV29-1	CSVQSTGGRGSGNTIYF	TGCAGCGTTCAATCGACAGGGGGGAGAGGCTCTGGAAACACCATATATTTT
.	.	TRBJ1-1	TRBV4-1	CASSQERAGWGTEAFF	TGCGCCAGCAGCCAAGAGCGCGCGGGGTGGGGGACTGAAGCTTTCTTT
TRBD1	.	TRBJ1-5	TRBV27	CASSLGQAWPQHF	TGTGCCAGCAGTTTAGGACAGGCGTGGCCCCAGCATTTT
.	.	TRBJ2-3	TRBV4-3	CASSQDRGTVLHTDTQYF	TGCGCCAGCAGCCAAGATAGGGGAACTGTACTACACACAGATACGCAGTATTTT
.	.	TRBJ1-3	TRBV2	CASRRDGSSGNTIYF	TGTGCCAGCCGGCGGGACGGGAGCTCTGGAAACACCATATATTTT
TRBD1	.	TRBJ1-2	TRBV5-4	CASRTTGGGYGYTF	TGTGCCAGCAGGACTACAGGGGGCGGCTATGGCTACACCTTC
.	.	TRBJ1-2	TRBV5-4	CASSLGWGGDGYTF	TGTGCCAGCAGCTTGGGATGGGGAGGGGATGGCTACACCTTC
TRBD1	.	TRBJ1-1	TRBV7-9	CASSFMPGQGAGVTEAFF	TGTGCCAGCAGTTTTATGCCGGGACAGGGGGCCGGCGTGACTGAAGCTTTCTTT
TRBD1	.	TRBJ2-7	TRBV4-2	CASSQSQGENYEQYF	TGTGCCAGCAGCCAATCCCAGGGGGAGAATTACGAGCAGTACTTC